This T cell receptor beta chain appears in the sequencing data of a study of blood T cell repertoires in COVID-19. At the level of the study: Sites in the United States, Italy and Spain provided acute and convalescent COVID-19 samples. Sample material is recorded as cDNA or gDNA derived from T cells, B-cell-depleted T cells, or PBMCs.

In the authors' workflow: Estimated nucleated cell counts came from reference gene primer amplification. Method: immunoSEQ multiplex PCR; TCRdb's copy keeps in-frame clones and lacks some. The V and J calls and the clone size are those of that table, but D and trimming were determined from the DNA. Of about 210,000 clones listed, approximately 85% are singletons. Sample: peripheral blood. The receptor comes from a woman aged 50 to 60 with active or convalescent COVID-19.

The CDR3 DNA is TGTGCCAGTCGCTCCGAGGCGGGTAACACTGAAGCTTTCTTT. Translated: CASRSEAGNTEAFF. The chain combines TRBV19 with TRBJ1-1; no clear D gene. Germline assignment: CDR1 LNHDA and CDR2 SQIVND (reference sequence). The CDR3 extends over 14 amino acids. The germline V and J ends were trimmed by 8 bases and 2 bases, with 15 bases remaining between them.